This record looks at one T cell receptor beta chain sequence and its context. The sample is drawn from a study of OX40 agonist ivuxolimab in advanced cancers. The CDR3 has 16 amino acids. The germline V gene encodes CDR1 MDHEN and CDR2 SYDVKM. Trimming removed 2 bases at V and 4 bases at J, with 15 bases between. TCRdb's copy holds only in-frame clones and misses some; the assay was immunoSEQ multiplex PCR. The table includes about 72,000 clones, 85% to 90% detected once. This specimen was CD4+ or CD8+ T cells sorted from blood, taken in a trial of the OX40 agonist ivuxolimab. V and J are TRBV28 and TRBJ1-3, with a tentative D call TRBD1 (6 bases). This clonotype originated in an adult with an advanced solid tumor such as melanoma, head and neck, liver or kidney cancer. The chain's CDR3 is CASSLLGGASGNTIYF. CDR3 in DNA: TGTGCCAGCAGTTTACTCGGGGGCGCGTCGGGAAACACCATATATTTT.